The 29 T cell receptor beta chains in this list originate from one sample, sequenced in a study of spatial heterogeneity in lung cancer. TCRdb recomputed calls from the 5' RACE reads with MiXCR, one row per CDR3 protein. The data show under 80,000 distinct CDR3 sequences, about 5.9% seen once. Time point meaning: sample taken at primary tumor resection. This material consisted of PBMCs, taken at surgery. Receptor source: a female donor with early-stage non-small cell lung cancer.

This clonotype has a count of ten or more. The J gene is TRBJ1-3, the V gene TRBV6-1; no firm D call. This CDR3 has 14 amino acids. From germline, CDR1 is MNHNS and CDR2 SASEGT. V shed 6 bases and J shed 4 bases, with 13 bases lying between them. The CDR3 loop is CASRRAGAGNTIYF. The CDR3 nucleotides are TGTGCCAGCAGGCGTGCGGGAGCCGGAAACACCATATATTTT.

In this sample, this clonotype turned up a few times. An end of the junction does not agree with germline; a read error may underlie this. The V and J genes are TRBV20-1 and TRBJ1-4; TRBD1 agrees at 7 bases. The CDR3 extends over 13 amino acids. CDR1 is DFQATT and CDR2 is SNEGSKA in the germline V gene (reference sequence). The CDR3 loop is CSARGQFNGKLFF. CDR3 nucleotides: TGCAGTGCCAGGGGACAGTTTAATGGAAAACTGTTTTTT.

The CDR3 DNA reads as TGTGCCAGCAGCTTGGGAGCGGGATGGGCAGATACGCAGTATTTT. Translated: CASSLGAGWADTQYF. This chain connects TRBV5-6 to TRBJ2-3; 7 bases line up with TRBD2. This CDR3 is 15 amino acids long. Looked up from germline, CDR1 is SGHDT and CDR2 is YYEEEE. J was trimmed by 4 bases and V by 0 bases; bases with no gene match: 5.

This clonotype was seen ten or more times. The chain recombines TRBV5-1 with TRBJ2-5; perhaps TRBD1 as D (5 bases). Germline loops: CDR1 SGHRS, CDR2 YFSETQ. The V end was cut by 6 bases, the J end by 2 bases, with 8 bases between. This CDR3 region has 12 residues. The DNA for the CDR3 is TGCGCCAGCACCCAGGGTCAAGAGACCCAGTACTTC. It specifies CASTQGQETQYF. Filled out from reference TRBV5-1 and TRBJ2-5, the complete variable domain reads KAGVTQTPRYLIKTRGQQVTLSCSPISGHRSVSWYQQTPGQGLQFLFEYFSETQRNKGNFPGRFSGRQFSNSRSEMNVSTLELGDSALYLCASTQGQETQYFGPGTRLLVL.

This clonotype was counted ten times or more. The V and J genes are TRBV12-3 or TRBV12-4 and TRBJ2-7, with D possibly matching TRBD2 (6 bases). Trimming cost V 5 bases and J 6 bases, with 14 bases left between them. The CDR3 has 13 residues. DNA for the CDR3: TGTGCCAGCAGTCCCGGGGGTCTGGGCGAGCAGTACGTC. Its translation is CASSPGGLGEQYV.

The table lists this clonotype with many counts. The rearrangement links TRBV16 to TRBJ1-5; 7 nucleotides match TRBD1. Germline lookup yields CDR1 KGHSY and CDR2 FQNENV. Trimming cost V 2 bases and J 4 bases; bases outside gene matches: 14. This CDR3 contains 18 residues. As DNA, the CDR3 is TGTGCCAGCAGCCAAACTTTAGCCAGGACAGGTGGAAATCAGCCCCAGCATTTT. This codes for CASSQTLARTGGNQPQHF.

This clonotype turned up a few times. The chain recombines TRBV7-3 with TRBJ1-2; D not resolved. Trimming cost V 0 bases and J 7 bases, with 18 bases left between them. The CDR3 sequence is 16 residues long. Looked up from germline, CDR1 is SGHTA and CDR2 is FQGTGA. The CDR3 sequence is CASSLTPRIGPGGYTF. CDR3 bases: TGTGCCAGCAGCTTAACGCCAAGGATAGGCCCAGGTGGCTACACCTTC.

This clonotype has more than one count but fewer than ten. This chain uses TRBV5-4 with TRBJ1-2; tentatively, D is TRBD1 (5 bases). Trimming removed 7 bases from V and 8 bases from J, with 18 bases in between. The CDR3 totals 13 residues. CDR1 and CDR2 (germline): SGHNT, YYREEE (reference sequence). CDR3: CASWGVSAEGYTF. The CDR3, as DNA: TGTGCCAGCTGGGGGGTCAGCGCAGAGGGCTACACCTTC.

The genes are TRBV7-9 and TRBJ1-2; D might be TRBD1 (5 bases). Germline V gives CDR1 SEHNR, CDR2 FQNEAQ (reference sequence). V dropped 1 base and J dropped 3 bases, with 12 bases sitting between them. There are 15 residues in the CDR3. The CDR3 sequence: CASSLEAGTHYGYTF. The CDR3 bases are TGTGCCAGCAGCTTAGAGGCCGGGACTCACTATGGCTACACCTTC.

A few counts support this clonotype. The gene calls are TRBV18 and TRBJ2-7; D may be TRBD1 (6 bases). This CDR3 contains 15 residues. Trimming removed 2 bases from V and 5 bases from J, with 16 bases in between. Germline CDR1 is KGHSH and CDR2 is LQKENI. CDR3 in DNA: TGTGCCAGCTCACCAGGTTTACAGGGCGTACACGAGCAGTACGTC. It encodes CASSPGLQGVHEQYV.

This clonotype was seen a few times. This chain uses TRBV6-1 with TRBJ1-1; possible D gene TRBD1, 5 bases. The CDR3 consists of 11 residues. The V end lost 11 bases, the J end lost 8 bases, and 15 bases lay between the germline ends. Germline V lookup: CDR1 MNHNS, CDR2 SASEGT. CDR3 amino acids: CAGGRANEAFF. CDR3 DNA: TGTGCCGGGGGAAGGGCGAACGAAGCTTTCTTT.

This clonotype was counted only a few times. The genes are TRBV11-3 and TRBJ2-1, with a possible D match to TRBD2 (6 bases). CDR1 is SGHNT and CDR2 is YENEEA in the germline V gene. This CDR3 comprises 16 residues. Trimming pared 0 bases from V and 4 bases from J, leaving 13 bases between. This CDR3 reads CASSLEGGRPYNEQFF. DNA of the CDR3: TGTGCCAGCAGCTTAGAGGGTGGGAGGCCGTACAATGAGCAGTTCTTC.

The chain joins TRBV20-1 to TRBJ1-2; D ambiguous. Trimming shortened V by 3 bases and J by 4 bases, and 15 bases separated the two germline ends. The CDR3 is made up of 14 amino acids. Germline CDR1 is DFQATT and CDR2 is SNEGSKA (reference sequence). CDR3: CSARAPGSSYGYTF. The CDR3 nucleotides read TGCAGTGCTAGGGCCCCCGGGAGCTCCTATGGCTACACCTTC.

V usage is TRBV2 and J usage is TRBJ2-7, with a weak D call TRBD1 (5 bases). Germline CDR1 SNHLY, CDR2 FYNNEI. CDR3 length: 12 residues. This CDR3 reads CVSRTDSYEQYV. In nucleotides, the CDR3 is TGTGTCAGCAGAACAGACAGCTACGAGCAGTACGTC.

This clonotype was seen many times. CDR3 sequence: CAISESREKLFF. In nucleotides, the CDR3 is TGTGCCATCAGTGAGTCCCGTGAAAAACTGTTTTTT. This chain joins TRBV10-3 and TRBJ1-4; D not certain. The V end was cut by 0 bases, the J end by 7 bases, with 3 bases between. CDR1 and CDR2 (germline): ENHRY, SYGVKD. This CDR3 comprises 12 residues.

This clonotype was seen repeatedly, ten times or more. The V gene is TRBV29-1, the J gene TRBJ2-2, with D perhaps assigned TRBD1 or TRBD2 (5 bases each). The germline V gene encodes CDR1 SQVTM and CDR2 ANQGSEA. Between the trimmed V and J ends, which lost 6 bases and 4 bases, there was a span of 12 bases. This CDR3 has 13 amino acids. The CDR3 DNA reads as TGCAGCGTGGGACCTATGGGCACCGGGGAGCTGTTTTTT. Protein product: CSVGPMGTGELFF.

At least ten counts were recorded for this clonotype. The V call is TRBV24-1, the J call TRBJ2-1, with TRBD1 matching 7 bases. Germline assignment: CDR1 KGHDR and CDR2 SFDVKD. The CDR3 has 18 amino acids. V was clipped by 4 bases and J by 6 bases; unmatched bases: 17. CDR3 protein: CATSDPSSEGARGNEQFF. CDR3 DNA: TGTGCCACCAGTGACCCCTCCTCCGAGGGGGCTCGGGGCAATGAGCAGTTCTTC.

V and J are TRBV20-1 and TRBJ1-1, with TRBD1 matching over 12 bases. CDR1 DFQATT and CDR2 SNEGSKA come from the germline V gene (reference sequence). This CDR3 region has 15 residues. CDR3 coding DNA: TGCAGGGGGGACAGGGGGCGATCGGGAACAACTGAAGCTTTCTTT. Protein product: CRGDRGRSGTTEAFF.

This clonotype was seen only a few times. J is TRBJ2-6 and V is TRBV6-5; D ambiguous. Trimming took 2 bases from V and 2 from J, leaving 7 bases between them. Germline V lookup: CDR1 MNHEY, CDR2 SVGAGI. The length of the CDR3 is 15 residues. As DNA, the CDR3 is TGTGCCAGCAGTTACGAGAGGACTGGGGCCAACGTCCTGACTTTC. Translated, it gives CASSYERTGANVLTF.

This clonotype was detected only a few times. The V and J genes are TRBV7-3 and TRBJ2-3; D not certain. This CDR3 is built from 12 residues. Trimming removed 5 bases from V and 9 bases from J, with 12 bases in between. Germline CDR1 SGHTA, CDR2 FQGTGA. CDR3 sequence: CASSPNSGTQYF. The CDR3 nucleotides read TGTGCCAGCAGCCCCAACTCCGGCACGCAGTATTTT.

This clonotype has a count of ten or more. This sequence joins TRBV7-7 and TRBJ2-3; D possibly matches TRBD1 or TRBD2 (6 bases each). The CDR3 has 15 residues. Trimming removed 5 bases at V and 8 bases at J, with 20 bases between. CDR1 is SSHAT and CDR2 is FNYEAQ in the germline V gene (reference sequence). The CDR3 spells CASSRGTPSQSTQYF. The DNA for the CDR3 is TGTGCCAGCAGCCGCGGGACACCCAGTCAGTCTACGCAGTATTTT.

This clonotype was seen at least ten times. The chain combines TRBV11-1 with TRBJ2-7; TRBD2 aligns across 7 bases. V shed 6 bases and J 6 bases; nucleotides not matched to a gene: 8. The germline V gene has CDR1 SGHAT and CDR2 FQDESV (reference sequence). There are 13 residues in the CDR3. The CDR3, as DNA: TGTGCCAGCAGTTTTCGCGGGGGTGGCGAGCAGTACGTC. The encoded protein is CASSFRGGGEQYV.

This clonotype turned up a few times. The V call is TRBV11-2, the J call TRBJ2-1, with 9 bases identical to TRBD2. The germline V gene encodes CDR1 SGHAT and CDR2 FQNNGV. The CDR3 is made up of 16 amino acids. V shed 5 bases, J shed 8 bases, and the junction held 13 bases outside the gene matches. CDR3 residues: CASSRLAEGVTHEQFF. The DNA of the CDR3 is TGTGCCAGCAGCCGACTAGCGGAGGGGGTTACGCATGAGCAGTTCTTC.

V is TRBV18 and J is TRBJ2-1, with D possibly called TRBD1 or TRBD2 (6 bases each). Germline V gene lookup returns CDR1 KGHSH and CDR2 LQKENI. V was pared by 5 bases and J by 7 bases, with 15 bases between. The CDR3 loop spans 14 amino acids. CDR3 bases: TGTGCCAGCTCATTATTGGGGGGCCGGAATGAGCAGTTCTTC. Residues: CASSLLGGRNEQFF.

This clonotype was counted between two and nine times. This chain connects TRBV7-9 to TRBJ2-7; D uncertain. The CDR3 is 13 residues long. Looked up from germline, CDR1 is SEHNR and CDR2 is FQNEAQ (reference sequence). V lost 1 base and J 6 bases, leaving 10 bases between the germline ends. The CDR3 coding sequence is TGTGCCAGCAGCTTAGTCGGTTCGGGCGAGCAGTACTTC. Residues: CASSLVGSGEQYF.

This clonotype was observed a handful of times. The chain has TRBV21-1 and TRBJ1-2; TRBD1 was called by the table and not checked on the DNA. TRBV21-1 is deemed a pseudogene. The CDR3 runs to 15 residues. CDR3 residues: CASSKASGQSHGYTF. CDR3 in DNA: TGTGCCAGCAGCAAAGCATCCGGACAGAGTCATGGCTACACCTTC.

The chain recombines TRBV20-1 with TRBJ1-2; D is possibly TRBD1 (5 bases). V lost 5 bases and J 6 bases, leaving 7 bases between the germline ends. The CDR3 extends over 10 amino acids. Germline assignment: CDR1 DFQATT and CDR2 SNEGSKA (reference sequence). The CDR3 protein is CSAPRDGYTF. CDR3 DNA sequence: TGCAGTGCTCCCAGGGATGGCTACACCTTC.

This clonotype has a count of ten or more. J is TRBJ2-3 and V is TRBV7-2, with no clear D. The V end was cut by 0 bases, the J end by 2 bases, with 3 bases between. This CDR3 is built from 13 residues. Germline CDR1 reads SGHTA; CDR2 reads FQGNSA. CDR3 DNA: TGTGCCAGCAGCTTAGCTTACACAGATACGCAGTATTTT. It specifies CASSLAYTDTQYF.

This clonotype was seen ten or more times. The CDR3 here is CASSQRLTDTQYF. Written as DNA, the CDR3 is TGTGCCAGCAGTCAGCGGCTCACAGATACGCAGTATTTT. This chain joins TRBV6-5 and TRBJ2-3; tentative D call: TRBD2 (5 bases). V lost 5 bases to trimming and J lost 2 bases, with 8 bases between them. The germline V gene encodes CDR1 MNHEY and CDR2 SVGAGI. This CDR3 has 13 residues.